One sample yielded the 32 T cell receptor beta chains listed below, sequenced in a study of blood T cell repertoires in COVID-19 (dated by TCRdb to the early 2020s). Library preparation employed the immunoSEQ multiplex PCR assay. Drawn from immuneACCESS, this table holds only the in-frame rearrangements with V and J called that TCRdb kept. Clones are partly lost; checked studies trace under half to an unresolved V gene and leave the rest unexplained. The sample has fewer than 300,000 clones on record, roughly 90% of them singletons. The ten largest clones capture over 2% of the sample. Sample: peripheral blood. These receptors originate from a woman aged 25 to 39 with COVID-19, enrolled during active disease.

This clone was found a few times. This rearrangement joins TRBV6-5 to TRBJ1-2; D gene uncertain. Per germline, CDR1 MNHEY and CDR2 SVGAGI. The CDR3 covers 12 residues. Trimming took off 2 bases at V and 8 bases at J, with 9 bases between the two ends. The CDR3 DNA sequence: TGTGCCAGCAGTTACGGCGGGGAGGGCTACACCTTC. Amino acid sequence: CASSYGGEGYTF.

The chain uses TRBV3-1 (or the pseudogene TRBV3-2) and TRBJ1-3, with D unresolved. The ends were cut back, 1 base at V and 4 bases at J, with 5 bases in the middle. There are 13 residues in the CDR3. Germline CDR1 and CDR2: LGHDT and YNNKEL (reference sequence). The CDR3 bases are TGTGCCAGCAGCCAAGTAGCGGGAAACACCATATATTTT. It specifies CASSQVAGNTIYF.

The chain has TRBV7-2 and TRBJ1-2; 8 bases match TRBD1. There are 12 residues in the CDR3. The germline V gene has CDR1 SGHTA and CDR2 FQGNSA. V trimming: 5 bases; J trimming: 8 bases; junction bases outside the gene matches: 4. CDR3 sequence reads: CASSRTGGGYTF. The DNA for the CDR3 is TGTGCCAGCAGCCGCACAGGGGGAGGCTACACCTTC. Drawing the rest from reference TRBV7-2 and TRBJ1-2, the complete variable domain is GAGVSQSPSNKVTEKGKDVELRCDPISGHTALYWYRQSLGQGLEFLIYFQGNSAPDKSGLPSDRFSAERTGGSVSTLTIQRTQQEDSAVYLCASSRTGGGYTFGSGTRLTVV.

The rearrangement uses TRBV7-3 and TRBJ2-4, with TRBD2 identical over 11 bases. This CDR3 contains 16 residues. V lost 5 bases to trimming and J lost 7 bases; unmatched junction nucleotides: 10. Germline V gene data show CDR1 as SGHTA and CDR2 as FQGTGA. CDR3 residues: CASSLGTSGGGNIQYF. The CDR3 region has the DNA TGTGCCAGCAGCCTCGGGACTAGCGGTGGCGGGAACATTCAGTACTTC.

For the CDR3, the DNA is TGTGCCATCAGTGAAAGCGGGAAGGATGAGCAGTTCTTC. Translated, it gives CAISESGKDEQFF. The V call is TRBV10-3, the J call TRBJ2-1; 7 bases map to TRBD2. Trimming removed 3 bases from V and 8 bases from J; junction bases left unmatched: 4. Per germline, CDR1 ENHRY and CDR2 SYGVKD. This CDR3 is 13 amino acids long.

This clone was seen only once. V is TRBV2 and J is TRBJ1-2; D is ambiguous. The CDR3 is 13 amino acids. V gave up 4 bases and J gave up 4 bases, with 10 bases separating them. The V gene's germline CDR1 is SNHLY and CDR2 FYNNEI. The CDR3 here is CASSVGGSYGYTF. CDR3 sequence (DNA): TGTGCCAGCAGTGTCGGCGGGTCCTATGGCTACACCTTC.

The rearrangement uses TRBV6-5 and TRBJ2-1; 8 bases agree with TRBD1. The germline V gene encodes CDR1 MNHEY and CDR2 SVGAGI. This CDR3 is built from 16 residues. V lost 4 bases, J lost 6 bases, and 11 bases stayed unmatched. This chain's CDR3 is CASSFGQGPAVNEQFF. The CDR3 DNA reads as TGTGCCAGCAGTTTTGGACAGGGCCCGGCGGTCAATGAGCAGTTCTTC.

Notes on this clone: The same CDR3 can be traced to other DNA sequences in this sample. The rearrangement links TRBV6-5 to TRBJ1-2, with a possible D match to TRBD1 (6 bases). The V gene lost 0 bases and the J gene lost 5 bases, with 10 bases spanning the gap. In germline, CDR1 is MNHEY, CDR2 SVGAGI. The CDR3 loop spans 14 amino acids. The CDR3 sequence is CASSYSGRGYGYTF. Here the CDR3 DNA reads TGTGCCAGCAGTTACTCTGGCAGGGGATATGGCTACACCTTC.

The V call is TRBV5-4, the J call TRBJ2-3; 9 nucleotides match TRBD2. CDR1 and CDR2 from the germline V gene are SGHNT and YYREEE (reference sequence). This CDR3 comprises 16 residues. The junction had 9 bases not matched to a gene; V was cut back by 4 bases and J by 3 bases. This CDR3 is CASSRKREAGTDTQYF. The CDR3 DNA sequence: TGTGCCAGCAGCCGAAAGCGGGAGGCGGGGACAGATACGCAGTATTTT.

This chain uses TRBV11-3 with TRBJ2-1; 13 bases are shared with TRBD2. Per germline, CDR1 SGHNT and CDR2 YENEEA. V lost 0 bases, J lost 5 bases, and 7 bases stayed unmatched. The CDR3 runs 18 residues. In DNA form, the CDR3 reads TGTGCCAGCAGCTTAGATGGGACTAGCGGGAACGGCGACAATGAGCAGTTCTTC. Protein sequence: CASSLDGTSGNGDNEQFF.

The rearrangement uses TRBV18 and TRBJ2-7, with 8 nucleotides matching TRBD1. The CDR3 is made up of 15 amino acids. CDR1 KGHSH and CDR2 LQKENI come from the germline V gene. J lost 4 bases, V lost 5 bases, and 10 bases had no gene match. The CDR3 here is CASSGTQGAGYEQYF. For the CDR3, the DNA is TGTGCCAGCTCAGGGACCCAGGGGGCCGGGTACGAGCAGTACTTC.

This clone has only one observation. The rearrangement uses TRBV15 and TRBJ1-5; 7 nucleotides align to TRBD1. This CDR3 has 16 residues. V lost 1 base and J lost 1; bases outside the gene matches: 4. Germline CDR1 is LNHNV and CDR2 is YYDKDF (reference sequence). As DNA, the CDR3 is TGTGCCACCAGCAGAGGGACAGGTGGAAGCAATCAGCCCCAGCATTTT. Amino acid sequence: CATSRGTGGSNQPQHF.

The chain recombines TRBV27 with TRBJ2-7, with TRBD1 identical over 7 bases. V shed 5 bases, J shed 2 bases, and the junction held 15 bases outside the gene matches. CDR1 is MNHEY and CDR2 is SMNVEV in the germline V gene (reference sequence). The CDR3 contains 17 residues. The CDR3 loop reads CASSPTPGQLLPYEQYF. In nucleotides, the CDR3 is TGTGCCAGCAGTCCCACCCCGGGACAGCTTCTCCCCTACGAGCAGTACTTC.

This clone was seen only once. The chain employs TRBV2 and TRBJ2-1; 11 bases are shared with TRBD2. The trim removed 3 bases at V and 5 bases at J, leaving 9 bases unmatched. Germline lookup yields CDR1 SNHLY and CDR2 FYNNEI. There are 17 residues in the CDR3. CDR3 sequence: CASSDRSSGRLDNEQFF. In DNA form, the CDR3 reads TGTGCCAGCAGTGATAGGTCTAGCGGGAGGCTTGACAATGAGCAGTTCTTC.

This chain uses TRBV30 with TRBJ1-1, with D possibly being TRBD1 (5 bases). V lost 4 bases, J lost 1 base, and 19 bases lay in between. CDR3 size: 16 residues. The germline gives CDR1 GTSNPN, CDR2 SVGIG (reference sequence). This chain's CDR3 is CAWTRPRVSSNTEAFF. The CDR3 DNA sequence: TGTGCCTGGACCCGCCCCAGGGTATCATCGAACACTGAAGCTTTCTTT.

The rearrangement joins TRBV2 to TRBJ1-5; the D gene is possibly TRBD1 (6 bases). Germline values: CDR1 SNHLY, CDR2 FYNNEI. This CDR3 has 15 residues. V lost 2 bases, J lost 6 bases, and 14 bases lay in between. Here the CDR3 reads CASSEKLGAGQPQHF. Here the CDR3 DNA reads TGTGCCAGCAGTGAAAAATTGGGGGCGGGTCAGCCCCAGCATTTT. Based on the CDR3 plus reference TRBV2 and TRBJ1-5, the full variable domain is EPEVTQTPSHQVTQMGQEVILRCVPISNHLYFYWYRQILGQKVEFLVSFYNNEISEKSEIFDDQFSVERPDGSNFTLKIRSTKLEDSAMYFCASSEKLGAGQPQHFGDGTRLSIL.

A single count supports this clone. The chain has TRBV12-5 and TRBJ2-3, with 9 bases identical to TRBD1. The CDR3 totals 15 residues. Trimming took 0 bases from V and 3 from J; bases not matched to a gene: 1. Germline assignment: CDR1 LGHNT and CDR2 FRNRAP. The CDR3 spells CASGLVTGGTDTQYF. CDR3 DNA: TGTGCTAGTGGTTTGGTGACAGGGGGTACAGATACGCAGTATTTT.

The chain carries TRBV6-7 and TRBJ1-4; 11 nucleotides align to TRBD1. TRBV6-7 is sorted into the ORF group, with uncertain function. Unmatched junction bases numbered 16, after V lost 2 bases and J lost 5 bases. The CDR3 totals 20 residues. As DNA, the CDR3 is TGTGCCAGCAGTTACGTAGGGACAGGGGGTGTTGACGGTGTGAATGAAAAACTGTTTTTT. Translated, it gives CASSYVGTGGVDGVNEKLFF.

V usage is TRBV10-3 and J usage is TRBJ2-3; possibly TRBD1 for D (5 bases). Trimming left V 6 bases short and J 2 bases short, with 12 bases between. Germline lookup yields CDR1 ENHRY and CDR2 SYGVKD. The CDR3 runs 14 residues. The CDR3 protein is CAIRADTNTDTQYF. Here the CDR3 DNA reads TGTGCCATCAGGGCGGACACCAACACAGATACGCAGTATTTT.

V and J are TRBV19 and TRBJ1-4; 7 nucleotides match TRBD1. The CDR3 spans 18 residues. The V segment lost 3 bases and the J segment 0 bases; nucleotides outside the gene matches: 10. Per the germline V gene, CDR1 is LNHDA and CDR2 is SQIVND (reference sequence). CDR3 in DNA: TGTGCCAGTAGTATGGACTATGGGACAGCCTCAACTAATGAAAAACTGTTTTTT. This sequence encodes CASSMDYGTASTNEKLFF.

This clone was seen a few times. V is TRBV18 and J is TRBJ1-3; a possible D gene is TRBD1 (5 bases). This CDR3 contains 17 residues. The germline V gene has CDR1 KGHSH and CDR2 LQKENI. Trimming left V 2 bases short and J 2 bases short, with 16 bases between. This CDR3 reads CASSPDTLGGTGNTIYF. DNA of the CDR3: TGTGCCAGCTCACCAGACACCCTCGGGGGAACTGGAAACACCATATATTTT.

The chain links TRBV2 to TRBJ2-7, with D possibly matching TRBD1 (5 bases). CDR1 and CDR2 from the germline V gene are SNHLY and FYNNEI. Between the trimmed V and J ends, which lost 5 bases and 2 bases, there was a span of 19 bases. The CDR3 has 16 amino acids. CDR3 sequence (DNA): TGTGCCAGCAGTCCCGAGGACATGATCGAGACCTACGAGCAGTACTTC. It translates to CASSPEDMIETYEQYF.

V usage is TRBV30 and J usage is TRBJ1-2, with D perhaps TRBD1 (6 bases). Germline V lookup: CDR1 GTSNPN, CDR2 SVGIG (reference sequence). V shed 2 bases and J shed 1 base, with 14 bases lying between them. There are 15 residues in the CDR3. DNA for the CDR3: TGTGCCTGGAGTCTAGGGACATCTGATAACTATGGCTACACCTTC. This encodes CAWSLGTSDNYGYTF.

The chain employs TRBV19 and TRBJ1-5, with D perhaps TRBD1 (6 bases). Germline V gene sequence: CDR1 LNHDA, CDR2 SQIVND (reference sequence). This CDR3 spans 12 amino acids. Trimming left V 3 bases short and J 10 bases short, with 10 bases between. CDR3 sequence: CASSIGTLPQHF. CDR3 in DNA: TGTGCCAGTAGTATTGGGACATTACCCCAGCATTTT.

The CDR3 spells CASSNPLRGSSYNEQFF. The DNA of the CDR3 is TGTGCCAGTAGTAACCCCCTGCGCGGGAGCTCCTACAATGAGCAGTTCTTC. The rearrangement links TRBV19 to TRBJ2-1; 7 bases are a match to TRBD2. The V gene end was trimmed by 4 bases and the J gene end by 0 bases; junction bases not matched to a gene: 9. The CDR3 contains 17 residues. Germline V lookup: CDR1 LNHDA, CDR2 SQIVND (reference sequence). The entire variable domain, with the rest obtained from reference TRBV19 and TRBJ2-1, is as follows: DGGITQSPKYLFRKEGQNVTLSCEQNLNHDAMYWYRQDPGQGLRLIYYSQIVNDFQKGDIAEGYSVSREKKESFPLTVTSAQKNPTAFYLCASSNPLRGSSYNEQFFGPGTRLTVL.

The chain recombines TRBV3-1 (or the pseudogene TRBV3-2) with TRBJ1-3, with 9 bases identical to TRBD1. There are 16 residues in the CDR3. Germline CDR1 is LGHDT and CDR2 is YNNKEL (reference sequence). V lost 6 bases, J lost 0 bases, and 6 bases stayed unmatched. The CDR3 nucleotides read TGTGCCAGCAGGGGGGACAGGGTAGGCTCTGGAAACACCATATATTTT. As protein: CASRGDRVGSGNTIYF.

The gene calls are TRBV27 and TRBJ1-2; 7 bases align to TRBD1. Germline assignment: CDR1 MNHEY and CDR2 SMNVEV (reference sequence). The CDR3 has 15 residues. The ends lost 6 bases at V and 5 bases at J; junction bases unmatched: 12. The CDR3: CASRPNRGNYYGYTF. The CDR3 nucleotides are TGTGCCAGCAGGCCAAACAGGGGAAATTATTATGGCTACACCTTC.

The chain joins TRBV29-1 to TRBJ2-6; possible D gene TRBD1, 5 bases. Trimming took 7 bases from V and 2 from J, leaving 15 bases between them. The CDR3 length is 15 residues. The V gene's germline CDR1 is SQVTM and CDR2 ANQGSEA. CDR3 in amino acids: CSGGPGHPGANVLTF. CDR3 sequence (DNA): TGCAGCGGGGGCCCAGGGCATCCTGGGGCCAACGTCCTGACTTTC.

This chain uses TRBV9 with TRBJ1-1; the D gene is possibly TRBD1 (6 bases). This CDR3 has 15 amino acids. Germline CDR1 is SGDLS and CDR2 is YYNGEE. V was pared by 0 bases and J by 0 bases, with 9 bases between. The CDR3 is CASSVVDSMNTEAFF. The DNA for the CDR3 is TGTGCCAGCAGCGTAGTGGACAGCATGAACACTGAAGCTTTCTTT. Complete variable domain (other parts from reference TRBV9 and TRBJ1-1): DSGVTQTPKHLITATGQRVTLRCSPRSGDLSVYWYQQSLDQGLQFLIQYYNGEERAKGNILERFSAQQFPDLHSELNLSSLELGDSALYFCASSVVDSMNTEAFFGQGTRLTVV.

The V call is TRBV5-6, the J call TRBJ2-7; 12 positions match TRBD2. Germline V gene data show CDR1 as SGHDT and CDR2 as YYEEEE. J lost 2 bases, V lost 6 bases, and 6 bases had no gene match. This CDR3 spans 15 amino acids. In DNA, the CDR3 is TGTGCCAGCACTTCAGGACTAGCGGGAACCTACGAGCAGTACTTC. Encoded protein: CASTSGLAGTYEQYF.

The table lists this clone with a count of one. The chain couples TRBV3-1 (or the pseudogene TRBV3-2) to TRBJ2-1; possible D gene TRBD2, 6 bases. The germline V gene has CDR1 LGHDT and CDR2 YNNKEL (reference sequence). The CDR3 length is 15 residues. V lost 3 bases and J lost 3, with 12 bases in between. The CDR3 region has the DNA TGTGCCAGCAGCCAGGAGGGCAGGGTCTACAATGAGCAGTTCTTC. Amino acid sequence: CASSQEGRVYNEQFF.

The J gene is TRBJ1-1, the V gene TRBV6-6; D gene unclear. The CDR3 contains 15 residues. The germline V and J ends were trimmed by 6 bases and 3 bases, with 17 bases remaining between them. Germline V gives CDR1 MNHNY, CDR2 SVGAGI (reference sequence). The CDR3 spells CASSRRTRPDTEAFF. The CDR3 DNA reads TGTGCCAGCAGCCGAAGAACTAGGCCCGACACTGAAGCTTTCTTT.